Listed below are T cell receptor beta chains from one sample, sequenced in a study of blood T cell repertoires in COVID-19. Clones were sequenced by immunoSEQ multiplex PCR, and TCRdb holds only the in-frame ones, with some missing. The sample has some 350,000 clones, around nine tenths seen once. Material for sequencing was peripheral blood. Source of these receptors: a woman in her seventies with COVID-19, enrolled during active disease. Both conserved end residues are part of each CDR3. The D gene is left open where the match is weak. Expanded clones get a size class; other rows say once, few or many, or leave the size out.

D: TRBD1; J: TRBJ1-5; V: TRBV4-1; size: NA; CDR3: CASSQSGGGGNQPQHF; DNA: TGCGCCAGCAGCCAGTCAGGGGGCGGAGGCAATCAGCCCCAGCATTTT
D: TRBD2; J: TRBJ2-2; V: TRBV3-1/TRBV3-2; size: NA; CDR3: CASSQDRTSGIYTGELFF; DNA: TGTGCCAGCAGCCAAGATAGGACTAGCGGGATCTACACCGGGGAGCTGTTTTTT
D: TRBD1; J: TRBJ1-1; V: TRBV27; size: NA; CDR3: CASLDRASLNTEAFF; DNA: TGTGCCAGCTTAGACAGGGCCAGTCTAAACACTGAAGCTTTCTTT
D: TRBD2; J: TRBJ2-3; V: TRBV29-1; size: NA; CDR3: CSVGGGAIDTQYF; DNA: TGCAGCGTCGGCGGGGGGGCGATAGATACGCAGTATTTT
D: TRBD1; J: TRBJ1-4; V: TRBV7-9; size: NA; CDR3: CASSQGQGGKLFF; DNA: TGTGCCAGCAGCCAAGGACAGGGCGGAAAACTGTTTTTT
D: NA; J: TRBJ2-7; V: TRBV12-5; size: NA; CDR3: CASVRNANVYEQYF; DNA: TGTGCTAGTGTTCGCAACGCTAACGTCTACGAGCAGTACTTC
D: NA; J: TRBJ2-2; V: TRBV27; size: NA; CDR3: CASSRQSQRELFF; DNA: TGTGCCAGCAGTAGACAGAGCCAAAGGGAGCTGTTTTTT
D: NA; J: TRBJ1-2; V: TRBV6-1; size: few; CDR3: CASSEEGDGYTF; DNA: TGTGCCAGCAGTGAAGAGGGGGATGGCTACACCTTC
D: NA; J: TRBJ2-4; V: TRBV12-2; size: NA; CDR3: CASRLAGQLAKNIQYF; DNA: TGTGCAAGTCGACTAGCGGGGCAATTAGCCAAAAACATTCAGTACTTC
D: NA; J: TRBJ2-7; V: TRBV2; size: NA; CDR3: CASSEGGTGLYEQYF; DNA: TGTGCCAGCAGTGAGGGGGGGACAGGCCTTTACGAGCAGTACTTC
D: NA; J: TRBJ2-6; V: TRBV28; size: NA; CDR3: CASSAGAYGANVLTF; DNA: TGTGCCAGCAGTGCAGGGGCGTATGGGGCCAACGTCCTGACTTTC
D: TRBD2; J: TRBJ2-1; V: TRBV2; size: NA; CDR3: CASTTGTTLGNEQFF; DNA: TGTGCCAGCACTACCGGGACTACTCTGGGGAATGAGCAGTTCTTC
D: NA; J: TRBJ1-1; V: TRBV19; size: NA; CDR3: CASSIDQSNTEAFF; DNA: TGTGCCAGTAGTATAGATCAGTCGAACACTGAAGCTTTCTTT
D: NA; J: TRBJ1-5; V: TRBV19; size: NA; CDR3: CASSTGHLSNQPQHF; DNA: TGTGCCAGTAGTACGGGACATCTTAGCAATCAGCCCCAGCATTTT
D: NA; J: TRBJ2-1; V: TRBV24-1; size: NA; CDR3: CATSDIGGGGGSYNEQFF; DNA: TGTGCCACCAGTGATATAGGCGGAGGGGGGGGCTCCTACAATGAGCAGTTCTTC
D: TRBD1; J: TRBJ1-6; V: TRBV7-8; size: NA; CDR3: CASSSPGQLDSPLHF; DNA: TGTGCCAGCAGCTCCCCGGGACAGCTCGACTCACCCCTCCACTTT
D: TRBD1; J: TRBJ1-1; V: TRBV2; size: NA; CDR3: CASKGQPNTEAFF; DNA: TGTGCCTCAAAGGGACAGCCGAACACTGAAGCTTTCTTT
D: TRBD2; J: TRBJ2-3; V: TRBV4-3; size: NA; CDR3: CASSSPPSGGAGFTDTQYF; DNA: TGCGCCAGCAGCAGCCCCCCTAGCGGGGGGGCCGGGTTCACAGATACGCAGTATTTT
D: TRBD2; J: TRBJ2-5; V: TRBV28; size: NA; CDR3: CASSFSGGQPQETQYF; DNA: TGTGCCAGCAGTTTTAGCGGGGGGCAACCTCAAGAGACCCAGTACTTC
D: TRBD1; J: TRBJ2-7; V: TRBV7-9; size: NA; CDR3: CASSITGASSYEQYF; DNA: TGTGCCAGCAGCATTACAGGGGCCAGCTCCTACGAGCAGTACTTC
D: TRBD1; J: TRBJ1-2; V: TRBV4-1; size: once; CDR3: CASSRKDRGGYGYTF; DNA: TGCGCCAGCAGCCGGAAAGACAGGGGAGGCTATGGCTACACCTTC
D: TRBD1; J: TRBJ1-1; V: TRBV7-9; size: NA; CDR3: CASSVDRVALNTEAFF; DNA: TGTGCCAGCAGTGTTGACAGGGTGGCCCTCAACACTGAAGCTTTCTTT
D: TRBD1; J: TRBJ1-1; V: TRBV2; size: NA; CDR3: CASRGQGNTEAFF; DNA: TGTGCCAGCAGAGGACAGGGGAACACTGAAGCTTTCTTT
D: NA; J: TRBJ2-2; V: TRBV5-1; size: NA; CDR3: CASSFDLTRTGELFF; DNA: TGCGCCAGCAGCTTTGACTTAACGCGTACCGGGGAGCTGTTTTTT
D: TRBD2; J: TRBJ2-3; V: TRBV7-2; size: NA; CDR3: CASSGPGLAGGLDTQYF; DNA: TGTGCCAGCAGCGGCCCGGGACTAGCGGGGGGGCTAGATACGCAGTATTTT
D: NA; J: TRBJ1-2; V: TRBV6-2/TRBV6-3; size: NA; CDR3: CASSYDRRYGYTF; DNA: TGTGCCAGCAGTTACGACAGGCGTTATGGCTACACCTTC
D: TRBD1; J: TRBJ1-1; V: TRBV30; size: NA; CDR3: CAWSLETGYNTEAFF; DNA: TGTGCCTGGAGTCTGGAGACAGGGTATAACACTGAAGCTTTCTTT
D: TRBD1; J: TRBJ1-5; V: TRBV5-4; size: NA; CDR3: CASSLGPDRDDQPQHF; DNA: TGTGCCAGCAGCTTGGGACCCGACAGGGACGATCAGCCCCAGCATTTT
D: TRBD2; J: TRBJ2-2; V: TRBV5-1; size: NA; CDR3: CASFDGRLAGVNTGELFF; DNA: TGCGCCTCCTTCGACGGCCGACTAGCGGGGGTTAACACCGGGGAGCTGTTTTTT
D: NA; J: TRBJ1-1; V: TRBV18; size: NA; CDR3: CASSPNDRQGPPLNTEAFF; DNA: TGTGCCAGCTCACCAAATGATAGGCAGGGTCCTCCCTTGAACACTGAAGCTTTCTTT
D: TRBD1; J: TRBJ2-7; V: TRBV30; size: NA; CDR3: CAWSVGAGGNNEQYF; DNA: TGTGCCTGGAGTGTAGGGGCAGGGGGCAATAACGAGCAGTACTTC
D: TRBD1; J: TRBJ1-2; V: TRBV4-3; size: NA; CDR3: CASSPAPISGGANYGYTF; DNA: TGCGCCAGCAGCCCAGCTCCAATCTCAGGGGGTGCTAACTATGGCTACACCTTC
D: TRBD1; J: TRBJ2-1; V: TRBV11-2; size: NA; CDR3: CASSLDRGQGAAARQFF; DNA: TGTGCCAGCAGCTTAGACAGGGGACAGGGGGCAGCAGCGCGGCAGTTCTTC
D: NA; J: TRBJ1-2; V: TRBV5-1; size: NA; CDR3: CASRYIDSGNYGYTF; DNA: TGCGCCAGCAGATATATCGACAGTGGGAACTATGGCTACACCTTC
D: NA; J: TRBJ2-7; V: TRBV11-2; size: NA; CDR3: CASSPGYPSEQYF; DNA: TGTGCCAGCAGCCCAGGGTATCCCTCTGAGCAGTACTTC
D: NA; J: TRBJ1-1; V: TRBV10-3; size: NA; CDR3: CAISDPGESTEAFF; DNA: TGTGCCATCAGTGACCCAGGGGAGAGCACTGAAGCTTTCTTT
D: TRBD1; J: TRBJ1-6; V: TRBV3-1/TRBV3-2; size: once; CDR3: CASSLGTGVGNSPLHF; DNA: TGTGCCAGCAGCCTTGGGACAGGGGTTGGTAATTCACCCCTCCACTTT
D: TRBD1; J: TRBJ1-5; V: TRBV5-8; size: NA; CDR3: CASSSGQGTDNQPQHF; DNA: TGTGCCAGCAGCTCAGGACAGGGAACGGACAATCAGCCCCAGCATTTT
D: TRBD1; J: TRBJ1-2; V: TRBV4-1; size: NA; CDR3: CASSHLGTGSNYGYTF; DNA: TGCGCCAGCAGCCACCTAGGGACAGGTTCTAACTATGGCTACACCTTC
D: TRBD1; J: TRBJ1-6; V: TRBV18; size: few; CDR3: CASSPAGQGVSPLHF; DNA: TGTGCCAGCTCACCTGCGGGACAGGGGGTCTCACCCCTCCACTTT
D: TRBD1; J: TRBJ2-2; V: TRBV7-2; size: NA; CDR3: CASSSRGLNGELFF; DNA: TGTGCCAGCAGCTCCAGGGGGCTCAACGGGGAGCTGTTTTTT
D: TRBD1; J: TRBJ1-1; V: TRBV7-9; size: NA; CDR3: CASSFSGQLNTEAFF; DNA: TGTGCCAGCAGCTTCTCGGGACAGCTTAACACTGAAGCTTTCTTT
D: NA; J: TRBJ1-6; V: TRBV28; size: NA; CDR3: CASSLPREADSPLHF; DNA: TGTGCCAGCAGTTTACCCAGGGAAGCAGACTCACCCCTCCACTTT
D: TRBD1; J: TRBJ1-6; V: TRBV27; size: NA; CDR3: CASSSQTGLDSPLHF; DNA: TGTGCCAGCAGCTCTCAGACAGGGCTTGATTCACCCCTCCACTTT
D: NA; J: TRBJ1-2; V: TRBV4-1; size: NA; CDR3: CASSQSGTGSYGYTF; DNA: TGCGCCAGCAGCCAATCTGGCACAGGGTCCTATGGCTACACCTTC
D: TRBD2; J: TRBJ2-7; V: TRBV19; size: NA; CDR3: CASKRTSGVFYEQYF; DNA: TGTGCCAGTAAGAGGACTAGCGGGGTGTTCTACGAGCAGTACTTC
D: NA; J: TRBJ1-6; V: TRBV6-4; size: NA; CDR3: CASSDEAGLYNSPLHF; DNA: TGTGCCAGCAGTGACGAGGCAGGACTTTATAATTCACCCCTCCACTTT
D: TRBD1; J: TRBJ1-2; V: TRBV29-1; size: once; CDR3: CSTLKTGTANYGYTF; DNA: TGCAGCACTTTGAAAACCGGGACAGCTAACTATGGCTACACCTTC
D: NA; J: TRBJ1-2; V: TRBV12-3/TRBV12-4; size: NA; CDR3: CASSLTGNYGYTF; DNA: TGTGCCAGCAGTTTAACAGGGAACTATGGCTACACCTTC
D: TRBD2; J: TRBJ2-5; V: TRBV5-4; size: NA; CDR3: CASSLSVTSGGQETQYF; DNA: TGTGCCAGCAGCCTTTCGGTGACTAGCGGGGGACAAGAGACCCAGTACTTC
D: NA; J: TRBJ2-7; V: TRBV29-1; size: NA; CDR3: CSVREGAYEQYF; DNA: TGCAGCGTCCGCGAGGGTGCGTACGAGCAGTACTTC
D: NA; J: TRBJ2-2; V: TRBV23-1; size: NA; CDR3: CASSQSCKIQGKSTGTGELFF; DNA: TGCGCCAGCAGTCAATCCTGTAAGATACAGGGCAAGTCAACGGGAACCGGGGAGCTGTTTTTT
D: TRBD2; J: TRBJ2-3; V: TRBV7-8; size: once; CDR3: CASSPSGGASDTQYF; DNA: TGTGCCAGCAGCCCGAGCGGGGGGGCATCAGATACGCAGTATTTT
D: NA; J: TRBJ1-3; V: TRBV5-1; size: NA; CDR3: CASSLDGGNTIYF; DNA: TGCGCCAGCAGCTTGGACGGGGGTAACACCATATATTTT
D: NA; J: TRBJ1-2; V: TRBV5-4; size: NA; CDR3: CASSLFDNNYGYTF; DNA: TGTGCCAGCAGCTTGTTTGACAACAACTATGGCTACACCTTC
D: TRBD1; J: TRBJ2-1; V: TRBV5-5; size: NA; CDR3: CASSWTGGTYNEQFF; DNA: TGTGCCAGCAGCTGGACAGGGGGAACCTACAATGAGCAGTTCTTC
D: NA; J: TRBJ2-2; V: TRBV7-2; size: NA; CDR3: CASSVLLGTGELFF; DNA: TGTGCCAGCAGCGTGTTACTAGGGACCGGGGAGCTGTTTTTT
D: TRBD1; J: TRBJ2-2; V: TRBV4-1; size: NA; CDR3: CASSQLGQGMVNGELFF; DNA: TGCGCCAGCAGCCAACTGGGACAGGGAATGGTCAACGGGGAGCTGTTTTTT
D: NA; J: TRBJ2-7; V: TRBV10-3; size: NA; CDR3: CAIISEISYEQYF; DNA: TGTGCCATCATTTCCGAGATCTCCTACGAGCAGTACTTC
D: NA; J: TRBJ2-1; V: TRBV9; size: NA; CDR3: CASSVAGLNNEQFF; DNA: TGTGCCAGCAGCGTAGCGGGATTGAACAATGAGCAGTTCTTC